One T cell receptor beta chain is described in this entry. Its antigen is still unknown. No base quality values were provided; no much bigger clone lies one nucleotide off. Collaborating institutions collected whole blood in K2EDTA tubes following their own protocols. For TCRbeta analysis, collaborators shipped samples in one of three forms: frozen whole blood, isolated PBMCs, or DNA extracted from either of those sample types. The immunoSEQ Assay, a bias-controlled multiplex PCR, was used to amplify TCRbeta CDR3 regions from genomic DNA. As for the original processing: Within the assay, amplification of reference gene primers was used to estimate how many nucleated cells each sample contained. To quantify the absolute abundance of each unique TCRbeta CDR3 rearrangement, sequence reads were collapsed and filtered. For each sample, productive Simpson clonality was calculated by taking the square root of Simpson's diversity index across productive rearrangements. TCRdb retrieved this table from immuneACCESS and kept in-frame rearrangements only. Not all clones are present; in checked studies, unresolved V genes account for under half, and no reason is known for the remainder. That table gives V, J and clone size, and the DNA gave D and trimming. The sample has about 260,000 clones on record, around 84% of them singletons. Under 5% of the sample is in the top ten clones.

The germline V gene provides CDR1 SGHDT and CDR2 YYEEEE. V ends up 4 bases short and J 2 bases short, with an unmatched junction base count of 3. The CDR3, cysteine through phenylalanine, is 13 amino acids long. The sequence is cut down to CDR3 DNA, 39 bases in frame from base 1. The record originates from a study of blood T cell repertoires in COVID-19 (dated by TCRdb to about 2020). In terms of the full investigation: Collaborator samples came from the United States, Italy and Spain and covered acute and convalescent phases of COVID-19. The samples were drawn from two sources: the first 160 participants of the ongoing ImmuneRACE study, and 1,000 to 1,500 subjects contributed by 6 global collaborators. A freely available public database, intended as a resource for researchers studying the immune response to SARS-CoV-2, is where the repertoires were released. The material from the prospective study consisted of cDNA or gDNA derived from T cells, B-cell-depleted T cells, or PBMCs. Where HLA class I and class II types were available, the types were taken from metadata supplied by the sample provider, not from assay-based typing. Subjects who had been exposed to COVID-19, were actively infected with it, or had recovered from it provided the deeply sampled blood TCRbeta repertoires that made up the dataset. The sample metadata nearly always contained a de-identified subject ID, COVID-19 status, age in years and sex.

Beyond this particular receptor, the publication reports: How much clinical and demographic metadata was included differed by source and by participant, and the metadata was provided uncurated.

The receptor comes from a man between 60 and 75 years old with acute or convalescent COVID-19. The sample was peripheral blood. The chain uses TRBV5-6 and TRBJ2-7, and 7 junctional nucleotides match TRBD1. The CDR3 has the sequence CASSRDRAYEQYF. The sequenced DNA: TGTGCCAGCAGCCGAGACAGGGCCTACGAGCAGTACTTC.